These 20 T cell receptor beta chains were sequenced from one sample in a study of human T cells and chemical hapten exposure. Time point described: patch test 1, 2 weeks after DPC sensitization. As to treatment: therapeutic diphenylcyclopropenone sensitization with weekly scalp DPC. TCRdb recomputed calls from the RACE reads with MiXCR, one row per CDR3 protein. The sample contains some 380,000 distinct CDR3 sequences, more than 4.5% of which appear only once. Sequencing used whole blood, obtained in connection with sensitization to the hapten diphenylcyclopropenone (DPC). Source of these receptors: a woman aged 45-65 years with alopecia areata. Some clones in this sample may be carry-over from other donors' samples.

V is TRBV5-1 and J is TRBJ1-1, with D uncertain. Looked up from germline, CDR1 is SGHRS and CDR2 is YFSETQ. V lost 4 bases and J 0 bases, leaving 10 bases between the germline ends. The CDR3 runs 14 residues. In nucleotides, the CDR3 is TGCGCCAGCAGCACGTGGGTCATGAACACTGAAGCTTTCTTT. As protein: CASSTWVMNTEAFF.

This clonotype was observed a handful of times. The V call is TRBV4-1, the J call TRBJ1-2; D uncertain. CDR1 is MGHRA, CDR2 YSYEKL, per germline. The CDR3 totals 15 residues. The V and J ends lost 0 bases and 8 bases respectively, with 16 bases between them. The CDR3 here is CASSQDLARYLGYTF. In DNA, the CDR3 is TGCGCCAGCAGCCAAGATTTGGCAAGATATCTGGGCTACACCTTC.

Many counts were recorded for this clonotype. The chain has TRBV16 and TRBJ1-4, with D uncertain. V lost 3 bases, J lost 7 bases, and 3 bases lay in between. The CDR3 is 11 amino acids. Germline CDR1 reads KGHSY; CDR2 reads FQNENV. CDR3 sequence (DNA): TGTGCCAGCAGCCAGGGTGAAAAACTGTTTTTT. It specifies CASSQGEKLFF.

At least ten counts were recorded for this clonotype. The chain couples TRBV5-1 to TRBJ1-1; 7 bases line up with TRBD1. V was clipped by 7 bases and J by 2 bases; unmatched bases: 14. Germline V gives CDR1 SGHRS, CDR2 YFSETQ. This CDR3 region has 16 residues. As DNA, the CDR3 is TGCGCCAGCGGAACCATGACAGGGATGATTAACACTGAAGCTTTCTTT. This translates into CASGTMTGMINTEAFF.

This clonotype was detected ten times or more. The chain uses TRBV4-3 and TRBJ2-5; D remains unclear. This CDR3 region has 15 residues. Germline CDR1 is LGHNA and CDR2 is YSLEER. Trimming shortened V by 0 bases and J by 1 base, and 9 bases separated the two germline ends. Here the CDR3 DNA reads TGCGCCAGCAGCCAAGATATCCGGACCCAAGAGACCCAGTACTTC. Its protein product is CASSQDIRTQETQYF.

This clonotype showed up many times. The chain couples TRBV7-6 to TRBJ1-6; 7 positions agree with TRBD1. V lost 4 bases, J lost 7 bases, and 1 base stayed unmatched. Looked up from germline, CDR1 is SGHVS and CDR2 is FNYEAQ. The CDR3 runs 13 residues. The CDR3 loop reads CASSSTGNSPLHF. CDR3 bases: TGTGCCAGCAGCTCGACAGGGAATTCACCCCTCCACTTT.

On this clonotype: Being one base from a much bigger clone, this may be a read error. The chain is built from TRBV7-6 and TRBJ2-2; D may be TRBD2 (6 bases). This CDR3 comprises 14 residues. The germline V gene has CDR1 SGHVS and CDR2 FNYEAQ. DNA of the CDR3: TGTGTCAGCAGCTTAGGAGGGCCCCCCGGGGAGCTGTTTTTT. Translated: CVSSLGGPPGELFF. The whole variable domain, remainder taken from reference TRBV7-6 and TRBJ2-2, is GAGVSQSPRYKVTKRGQDVALRCDPISGHVSLYWYRQALGQGPEFLTYFNYEAQQDKSGLPNDRFSAERPEGSISTLTIQRTEQRDSAMYRCVSSLGGPPGELFFGEGSRLTVL.

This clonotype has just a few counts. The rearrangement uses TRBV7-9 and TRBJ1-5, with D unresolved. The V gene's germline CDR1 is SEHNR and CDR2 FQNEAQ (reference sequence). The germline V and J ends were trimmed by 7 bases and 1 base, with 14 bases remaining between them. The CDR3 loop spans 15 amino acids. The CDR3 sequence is CASKADGRSNQPQHF. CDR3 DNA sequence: TGTGCCAGCAAGGCTGACGGGAGGAGCAATCAGCCCCAGCATTTT.

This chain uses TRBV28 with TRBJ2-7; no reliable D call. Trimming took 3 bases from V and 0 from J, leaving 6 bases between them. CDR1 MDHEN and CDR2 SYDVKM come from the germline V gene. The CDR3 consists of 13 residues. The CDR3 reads CASSLSLSYEQYF. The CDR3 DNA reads TGTGCCAGCAGTTTGAGCCTCTCCTACGAGCAGTACTTC.

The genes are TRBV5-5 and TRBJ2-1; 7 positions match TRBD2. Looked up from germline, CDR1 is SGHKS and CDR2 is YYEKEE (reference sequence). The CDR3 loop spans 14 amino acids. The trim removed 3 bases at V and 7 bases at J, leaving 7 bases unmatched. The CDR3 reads CASSWRTSGNEQFF. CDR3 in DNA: TGTGCCAGCAGCTGGAGGACTAGTGGGAATGAGCAGTTCTTC.

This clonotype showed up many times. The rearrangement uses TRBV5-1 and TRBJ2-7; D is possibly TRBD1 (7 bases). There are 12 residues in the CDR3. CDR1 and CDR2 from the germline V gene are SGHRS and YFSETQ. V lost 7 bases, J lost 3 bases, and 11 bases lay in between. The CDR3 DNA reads TGCGCCAGCCAGGGGGGCGTCTACGAGCAGTACTTC. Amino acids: CASQGGVYEQYF.

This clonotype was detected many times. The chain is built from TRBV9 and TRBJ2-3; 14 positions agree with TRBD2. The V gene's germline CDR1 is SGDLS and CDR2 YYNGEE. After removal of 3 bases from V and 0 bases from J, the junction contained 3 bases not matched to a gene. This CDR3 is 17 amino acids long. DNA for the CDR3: TGTGCCAGCAGCGGCGGGACTAGCGGGAGAAGCACAGATACGCAGTATTTT. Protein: CASSGGTSGRSTDTQYF.

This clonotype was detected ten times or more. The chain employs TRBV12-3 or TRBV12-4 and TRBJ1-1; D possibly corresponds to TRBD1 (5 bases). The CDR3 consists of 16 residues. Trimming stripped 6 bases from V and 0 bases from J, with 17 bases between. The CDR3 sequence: CASSPSSGRMNTEAFF. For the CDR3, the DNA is TGTGCCAGCAGCCCTTCGTCGGGGCGGATGAACACTGAAGCTTTCTTT.

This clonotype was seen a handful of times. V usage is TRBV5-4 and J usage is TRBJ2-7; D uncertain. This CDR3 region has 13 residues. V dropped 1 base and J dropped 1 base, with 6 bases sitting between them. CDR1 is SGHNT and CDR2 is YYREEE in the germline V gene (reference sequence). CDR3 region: CASSLKGSYEQYF. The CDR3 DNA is TGTGCCAGCAGCTTGAAAGGGTCCTACGAGCAGTACTTC.

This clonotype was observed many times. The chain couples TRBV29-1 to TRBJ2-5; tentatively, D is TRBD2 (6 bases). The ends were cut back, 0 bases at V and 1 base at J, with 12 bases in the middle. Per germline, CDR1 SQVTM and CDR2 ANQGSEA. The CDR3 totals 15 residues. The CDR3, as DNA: TGCAGCGTTGAAGATGGGAGGACATTCCAAGAGACCCAGTACTTC. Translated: CSVEDGRTFQETQYF.

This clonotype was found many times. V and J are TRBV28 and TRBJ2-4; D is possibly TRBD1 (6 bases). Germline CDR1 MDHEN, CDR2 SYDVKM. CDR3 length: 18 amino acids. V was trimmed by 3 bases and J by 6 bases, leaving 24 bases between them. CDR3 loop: CASSFSGTGQPRGNIQYF. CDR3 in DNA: TGTGCCAGCAGTTTTTCGGGCACGGGACAACCGAGGGGAAACATTCAGTACTTC.

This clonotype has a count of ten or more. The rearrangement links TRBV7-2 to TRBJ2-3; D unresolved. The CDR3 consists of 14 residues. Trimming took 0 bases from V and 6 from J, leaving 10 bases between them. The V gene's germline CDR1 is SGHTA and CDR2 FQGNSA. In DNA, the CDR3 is TGTGCCAGCAGCTTAGCTAGTTCGGCGGATACGCAGTATTTT. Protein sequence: CASSLASSADTQYF.

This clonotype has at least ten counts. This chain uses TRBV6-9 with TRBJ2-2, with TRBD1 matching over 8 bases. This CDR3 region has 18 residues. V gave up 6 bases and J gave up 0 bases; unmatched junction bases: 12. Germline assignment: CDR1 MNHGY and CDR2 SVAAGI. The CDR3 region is CASSSDRGLTPNTGELFF. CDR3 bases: TGTGCCAGCAGCTCCGACAGGGGCCTCACCCCGAACACCGGGGAGCTGTTTTTT.

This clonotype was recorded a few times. CDR3 in amino acids: CASSEGRMNTEAFF. Written as DNA, the CDR3 is TGTGCCAGCAGTGAAGGACGGATGAACACTGAAGCTTTCTTT. The chain joins TRBV2 to TRBJ1-1; D is unresolved. The CDR3 runs 14 residues. The V end was cut by 1 base, the J end by 0 bases, with 6 bases between. Germline V gives CDR1 SNHLY, CDR2 FYNNEI.

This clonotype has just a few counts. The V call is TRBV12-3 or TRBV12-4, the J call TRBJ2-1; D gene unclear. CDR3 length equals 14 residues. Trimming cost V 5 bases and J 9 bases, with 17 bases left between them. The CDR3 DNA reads TGTGCCAGCAGTCTAAATGCCGGTTTTGGTGAGCAGTTCTTC. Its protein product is CASSLNAGFGEQFF.